Presented here are 19 T cell receptor beta chains from one specimen sequenced in a study of T cell repertoires in cytomegalovirus infection. TCRdb re-analysed the reads in MiXCR, keeping a single row per CDR3 protein. The sample lists around 240,000 distinct CDR3 sequences, roughly 22% occurring once. Sequenced input: CD8+ T cells from PBMCs. These receptors were obtained from a human donor in good health (CMV status not recorded). Some clones in this sample may be carry-over from other donors' samples.

The rearrangement links TRBV7-8 to TRBJ1-2; 7 bases align to TRBD1. V shed 0 bases and J 5 bases; nucleotides not matched to a gene: 6. Germline V gene lookup returns CDR1 SGHVS and CDR2 FQNEAQ. This CDR3 region has 15 residues. CDR3 bases: TGTGCCAGCAGCTTAGCTCCGGGACAGATGTATGGCTACACCTTC. This sequence encodes CASSLAPGQMYGYTF.

CDR3 protein: CASETPQGTQETQYF. The CDR3 nucleotides read TGTGCCAGCGAGACTCCTCAGGGTACCCAAGAGACCCAGTACTTC. The V gene is TRBV7-9, the J gene TRBJ2-5; D might be TRBD1 (5 bases). Germline-derived CDR1 and CDR2 are SEHNR and FQNEAQ (reference sequence). The CDR3 consists of 15 residues. Trimming removed 8 bases from V and 1 base from J, with 17 bases in between.

This chain uses TRBV7-9 with TRBJ1-1, with D uncertain. V dropped 4 bases and J dropped 6 bases, with 12 bases sitting between them. The germline CDR1 and CDR2 sequences are SEHNR and FQNEAQ (reference sequence). The CDR3 totals 13 residues. The CDR3: CASSSTPRAEAFF. CDR3 nucleotide sequence: TGTGCCAGCAGCTCTACGCCTCGAGCTGAAGCTTTCTTT.

The V gene is TRBV5-6, the J gene TRBJ1-1; D uncertain. There are 13 residues in the CDR3. Per the germline V gene, CDR1 is SGHDT and CDR2 is YYEEEE. V was shortened by 0 bases and J by 8 bases, with 11 bases between the two germline ends. This CDR3 reads CASSLGGPSEAFF. Written as DNA, the CDR3 is TGTGCCAGCAGCTTGGGAGGGCCGTCCGAAGCTTTCTTT.

This clonotype has at least ten counts. The chain combines TRBV6-1 with TRBJ1-3, with D hard to call. The CDR3 has 17 amino acids. Germline V gene sequence: CDR1 MNHNS, CDR2 SASEGT. Trimming left V 2 bases short and J 4 bases short, with 18 bases between. The CDR3 nucleotides read TGTGCCAGCAGTGAATGGGAAGGACTTTACCCCGGAAACACCATATATTTT. It is translated as CASSEWEGLYPGNTIYF.

V and J are TRBV4-3 and TRBJ1-3, with D possibly matching TRBD1 (5 bases). Trimming took 0 bases from V and 4 from J, leaving 16 bases between them. The CDR3 loop spans 17 amino acids. Germline assignment: CDR1 LGHNA and CDR2 YSLEER. CDR3 nucleotides: TGCGCCAGCAGCCAAGATCGGGACTTACATGTAGGAAACACCATATATTTT. It encodes CASSQDRDLHVGNTIYF.

The chain recombines TRBV2 with TRBJ1-1, with TRBD1 as a possible D gene (6 bases). Per the germline V gene, CDR1 is SNHLY and CDR2 is FYNNEI. The length of the CDR3 is 14 residues. The V end lost 3 bases, the J end lost 1 base, and 9 bases lay between the germline ends. CDR3 sequence: CASSEWGQNTEAFF. In nucleotides, the CDR3 is TGTGCCAGCAGTGAGTGGGGGCAGAACACTGAAGCTTTCTTT.

J is TRBJ2-1 and V is TRBV12-3 or TRBV12-4; 10 nucleotides agree with TRBD2. The J segment lost 9 bases and the V segment lost 7 bases, leaving 15 bases of the junction unmatched. This CDR3 spans 16 amino acids. CDR3 DNA: TGTGCCAGCATCCCTCACGAAGCGGGGGGGCTTGGTGAGCAGTTCTTC. Translating it yields CASIPHEAGGLGEQFF.

V and J are TRBV23-1 and TRBJ2-4, with 7 nucleotides matching TRBD1. TRBV23-1 is an ORF, with its function uncertain. The J segment lost 1 base and the V segment lost 10 bases, leaving 7 bases of the junction unmatched. This CDR3 region has 14 residues. The CDR3 nucleotides are TGCGCCAACTACAGGGGAAGGGCCAAAAACATTCAGTACTTC. Translating it yields CANYRGRAKNIQYF.

This clonotype was counted only a few times. The chain carries TRBV11-2 and TRBJ1-1; D is undetermined. The CDR3 is 13 amino acids. Germline CDR1 SGHAT, CDR2 FQNNGV. The V gene lost 3 bases and the J gene lost 1 base, with 6 bases spanning the gap. CDR3 DNA: TGTGCCAGCAGCTTGTACCGGAACACTGAAGCTTTCTTT. It is translated as CASSLYRNTEAFF.

The chain has TRBV2 and TRBJ2-6, with a tentative D call TRBD1 (5 bases). Germline V lookup: CDR1 SNHLY, CDR2 FYNNEI. Trimming pared 10 bases from V and 2 bases from J, leaving 9 bases between. The CDR3 runs 13 residues. As DNA, the CDR3 is TGTGCCACGTTCAGGGCTGGGGCCAACGTCCTGACTTTC. It codes for CATFRAGANVLTF. Variable domain in full (rest from reference TRBV2 and TRBJ2-6): EPEVTQTPSHQVTQMGQEVILRCVPISNHLYFYWYRQILGQKVEFLVSFYNNEISEKSEIFDDQFSVERPDGSNFTLKIRSTKLEDSAMYFCATFRAGANVLTFGAGSRLTVL.

The chain has TRBV20-1 and TRBJ2-5; 9 bases are a match to TRBD2. With 0 bases clipped from V and 0 bases from J, the junction kept 5 bases outside the gene matches. This CDR3 region has 16 residues. Per germline, CDR1 DFQATT and CDR2 SNEGSKA (reference sequence). DNA for the CDR3: TGCAGTGCTAGAGATCCCGCGGGGGGGTACCAAGAGACCCAGTACTTC. Protein: CSARDPAGGYQETQYF.

This clonotype has just a few counts. This chain joins TRBV7-9 and TRBJ1-4; 9 positions agree with TRBD1. Germline assignment: CDR1 SEHNR and CDR2 FQNEAQ (reference sequence). This CDR3 region has 16 residues. V trimming: 5 bases; J trimming: 7 bases; junction bases outside the gene matches: 11. The CDR3 loop reads CASSARQGQGIEKLFF. In DNA, the CDR3 is TGTGCCAGCAGCGCACGCCAGGGACAGGGAATTGAAAAACTGTTTTTT.

This clonotype came up many times. The rearrangement uses TRBV6-6 and TRBJ2-1; D remains unclear. Germline CDR1 and CDR2: MNHNY and SVGAGI (reference sequence). Trimming took 0 bases from V and 7 from J, leaving 10 bases between them. This CDR3 region has 14 residues. The CDR3 nucleotides read TGTGCCAGCAGTTACTCGAGCTCTGCTAATGAGCAGTTCTTC. Translating it yields CASSYSSSANEQFF.

In this sample, this clonotype turned up a few times. This chain connects TRBV28 to TRBJ2-7; weak D call: TRBD1 (6 bases). The germline CDR1 and CDR2 sequences are MDHEN and SYDVKM. The CDR3 extends over 12 amino acids. V was pared by 7 bases and J by 6 bases, with 13 bases between. CDR3 sequence (DNA): TGTGCCAGCATCGAGGAAGGGGGCGAGCAGTACTTC. The encoded protein is CASIEEGGEQYF.

This clonotype was seen a handful of times. The chain joins TRBV19 to TRBJ2-1; D gene ambiguous. V dropped 2 bases and J dropped 2 bases, with 7 bases sitting between them. Germline V gene data show CDR1 as LNHDA and CDR2 as SQIVND (reference sequence). The CDR3 sequence is 14 residues long. Written as DNA, the CDR3 is TGTGCCAGTAGTATAATAGGAACCTACAATGAGCAGTTCTTC. Amino acid sequence: CASSIIGTYNEQFF.

The chain is built from TRBV29-1 and TRBJ1-1; possible D gene TRBD1, 6 bases. The CDR3 has 14 residues. Trimming took 2 bases from V and 4 from J, leaving 14 bases between them. Germline V lookup: CDR1 SQVTM, CDR2 ANQGSEA. The CDR3 bases are TGCAGCGTTGAAACTCAGGGGCCGGCCACTGAAGCTTTCTTT. Protein sequence: CSVETQGPATEAFF.

The genes are TRBV29-1 and TRBJ1-2; 10 positions agree with TRBD1. Germline V CDR1 and CDR2: SQVTM, ANQGSEA. The CDR3 is 14 residues long. Trimming removed 7 bases from V and 7 bases from J; junction bases left unmatched: 12. The CDR3 bases are TGCAGCGCCGGGACGGTGGGACAGGGGTTTGGCTACACCTTC. Translating it yields CSAGTVGQGFGYTF. Full variable domain (rest looked up from reference TRBV29-1 and TRBJ1-2): SAVISQKPSRDICQRGTSLTIQCQVDSQVTMMFWYRQQPGQSLTLIATANQGSEATYESGFVIDKFPISRPNLTFSTLTVSNMSPEDSSIYLCSAGTVGQGFGYTFGSGTRLTVV.

This clonotype was recorded many times. The chain uses TRBV12-3 or TRBV12-4 and TRBJ1-5; 8 nucleotides line up with TRBD1. The junction had 14 bases not matched to a gene; V was cut back by 4 bases and J by 0 bases. This CDR3 is built from 19 residues. The CDR3 reads CASSSRWDRLRYSNQPQHF. CDR3 coding DNA: TGTGCCAGCAGTTCGCGTTGGGACAGGCTCCGATATAGCAATCAGCCCCAGCATTTT.